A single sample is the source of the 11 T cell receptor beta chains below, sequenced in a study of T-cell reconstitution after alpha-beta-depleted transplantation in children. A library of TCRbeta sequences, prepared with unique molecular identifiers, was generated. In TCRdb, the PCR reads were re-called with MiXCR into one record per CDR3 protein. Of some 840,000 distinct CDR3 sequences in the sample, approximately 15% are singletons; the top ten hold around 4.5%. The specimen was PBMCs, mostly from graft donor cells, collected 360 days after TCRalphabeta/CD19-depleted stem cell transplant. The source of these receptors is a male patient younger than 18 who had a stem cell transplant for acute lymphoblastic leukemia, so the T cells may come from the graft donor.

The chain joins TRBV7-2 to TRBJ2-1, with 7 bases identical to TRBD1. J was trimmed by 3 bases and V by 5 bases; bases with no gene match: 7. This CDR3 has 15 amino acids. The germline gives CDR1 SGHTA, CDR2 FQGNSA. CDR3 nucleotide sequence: TGTGCCAGCAGCGCGGACAGGACTTACTACAATGAGCAGTTCTTC. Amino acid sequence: CASSADRTYYNEQFF. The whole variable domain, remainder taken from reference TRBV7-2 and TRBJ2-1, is GAGVSQSPSNKVTEKGKDVELRCDPISGHTALYWYRQSLGQGLEFLIYFQGNSAPDKSGLPSDRFSAERTGGSVSTLTIQRTQQEDSAVYLCASSADRTYYNEQFFGPGTRLTVL.

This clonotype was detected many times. The CDR3 here is CSAPRLAEGETQYF. The CDR3 bases are TGCAGTGCTCCTCGACTAGCGGAGGGAGAGACCCAGTACTTC. The rearrangement links TRBV20-1 to TRBJ2-5, with TRBD2 matching over 9 bases. The CDR3 has 14 residues. The trim removed 5 bases at V and 4 bases at J, leaving 8 bases unmatched. Germline CDR1 DFQATT, CDR2 SNEGSKA (reference sequence).

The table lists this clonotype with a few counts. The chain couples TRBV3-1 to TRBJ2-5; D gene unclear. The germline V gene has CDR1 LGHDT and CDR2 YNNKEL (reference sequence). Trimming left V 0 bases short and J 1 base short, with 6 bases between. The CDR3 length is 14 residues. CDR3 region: CASSQDLAQETQYF. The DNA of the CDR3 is TGTGCCAGCAGCCAAGATCTGGCCCAAGAGACCCAGTACTTC.

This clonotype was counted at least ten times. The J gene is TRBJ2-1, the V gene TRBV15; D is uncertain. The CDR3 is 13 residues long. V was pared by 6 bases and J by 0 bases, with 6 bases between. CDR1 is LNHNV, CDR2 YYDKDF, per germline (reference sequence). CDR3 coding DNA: TGTGCCACCAGGGAAAGCTCCTACAATGAGCAGTTCTTC. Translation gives CATRESSYNEQFF.

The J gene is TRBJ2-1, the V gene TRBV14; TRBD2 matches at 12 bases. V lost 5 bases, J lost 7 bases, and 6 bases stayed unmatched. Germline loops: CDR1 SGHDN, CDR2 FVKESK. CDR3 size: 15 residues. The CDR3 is CASSIRTSGVNEQFF. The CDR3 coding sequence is TGTGCCAGCAGCATCAGGACTAGCGGGGTGAATGAGCAGTTCTTC.

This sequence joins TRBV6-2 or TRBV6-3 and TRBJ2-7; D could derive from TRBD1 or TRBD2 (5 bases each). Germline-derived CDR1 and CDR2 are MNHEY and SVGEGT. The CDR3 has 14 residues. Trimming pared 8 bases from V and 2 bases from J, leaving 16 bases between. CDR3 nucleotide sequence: TGTGCCAGCCGCGGAGGACACCTGCCCTACGAGCAGTACTTC. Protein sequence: CASRGGHLPYEQYF.

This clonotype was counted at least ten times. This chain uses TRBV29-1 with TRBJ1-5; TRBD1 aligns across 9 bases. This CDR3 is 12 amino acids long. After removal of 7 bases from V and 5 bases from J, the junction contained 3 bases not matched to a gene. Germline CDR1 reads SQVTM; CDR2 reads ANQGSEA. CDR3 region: CSAGTGYQPQHF. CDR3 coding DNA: TGCAGCGCAGGGACAGGGTATCAGCCCCAGCATTTT.

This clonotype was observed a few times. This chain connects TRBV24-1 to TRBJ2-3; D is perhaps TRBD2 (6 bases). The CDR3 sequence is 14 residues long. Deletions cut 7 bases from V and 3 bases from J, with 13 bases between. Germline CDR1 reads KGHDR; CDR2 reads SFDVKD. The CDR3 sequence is CATSDKGRTDTQYF. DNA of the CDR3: TGTGCCACCAGCGATAAAGGGAGGACAGATACGCAGTATTTT.

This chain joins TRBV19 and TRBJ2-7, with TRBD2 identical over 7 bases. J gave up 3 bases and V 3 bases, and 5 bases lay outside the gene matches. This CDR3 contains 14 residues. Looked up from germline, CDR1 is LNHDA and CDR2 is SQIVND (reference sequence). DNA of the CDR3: TGTGCCAGTAGTATCCGGCTAGCGGACTACGAGCAGTACTTC. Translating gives CASSIRLADYEQYF.

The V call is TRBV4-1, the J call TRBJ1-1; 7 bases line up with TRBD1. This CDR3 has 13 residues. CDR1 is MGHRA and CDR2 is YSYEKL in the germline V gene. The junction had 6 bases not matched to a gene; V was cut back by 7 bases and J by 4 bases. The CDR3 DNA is TGCGCCAGCAAACAGGGGTTGGGCACTGAAGCTTTCTTT. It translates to CASKQGLGTEAFF.

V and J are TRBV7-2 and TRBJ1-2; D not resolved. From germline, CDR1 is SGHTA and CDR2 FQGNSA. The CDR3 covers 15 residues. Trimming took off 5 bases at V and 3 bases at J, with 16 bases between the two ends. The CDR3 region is CASSTPVPRHYGYTF. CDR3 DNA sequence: TGTGCCAGCAGCACCCCGGTTCCCAGGCACTATGGCTACACCTTC.